This TCR beta chain came from a study of CD8 T cells in ankylosing spondylitis. The CDR3 spans 13 residues. Germline lookup yields CDR1 DFQATT and CDR2 SNEGSKA (reference sequence). V dropped 7 bases and J dropped 0 bases, with 12 bases sitting between them. MiXCR, applied by TCRdb to the 5' RACE reads, yields one record per CDR3 protein. The top ten hold around 7.8% of the sample, which has about 260,000 distinct CDR3 sequences, around 19% seen once. Comment on this clonotype: Its specificity is not known.

Whole-study results and caveats: Disease-linked clones reportedly concentrated significantly in matched ankylosing spondylitis synovial fluid.

This TCR derives from a male donor with ankylosing spondylitis or in good health (not recorded which). The rearrangement joins TRBV20-1 to TRBJ2-5; D is perhaps TRBD1 (5 bases). Input material: blood, either unsorted or a sorted T cell fraction (not recorded which). The CDR3 region has the DNA TGCAGTGGCTCCCCAGGGAACCAAGAGACCCAGTACTTC. It specifies CSGSPGNQETQYF.